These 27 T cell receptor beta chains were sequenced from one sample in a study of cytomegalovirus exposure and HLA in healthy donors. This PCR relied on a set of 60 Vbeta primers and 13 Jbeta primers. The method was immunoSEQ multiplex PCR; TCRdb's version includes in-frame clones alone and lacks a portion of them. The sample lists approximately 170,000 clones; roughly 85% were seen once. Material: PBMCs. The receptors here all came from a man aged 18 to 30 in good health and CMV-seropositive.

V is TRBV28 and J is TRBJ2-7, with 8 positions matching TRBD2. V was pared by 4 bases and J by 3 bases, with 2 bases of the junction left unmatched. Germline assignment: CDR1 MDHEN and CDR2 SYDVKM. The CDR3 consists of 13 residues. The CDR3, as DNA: TGTGCCAGCAGTTCGCGGGAGGTCTACGAGCAGTACTTC. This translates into CASSSREVYEQYF.

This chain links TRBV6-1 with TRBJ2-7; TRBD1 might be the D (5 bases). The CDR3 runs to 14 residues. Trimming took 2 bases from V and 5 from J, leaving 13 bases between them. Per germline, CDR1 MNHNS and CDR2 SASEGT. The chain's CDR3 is CASSENAGFNEQYF. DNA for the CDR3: TGTGCCAGCAGTGAAAACGCAGGGTTCAACGAGCAGTACTTC.

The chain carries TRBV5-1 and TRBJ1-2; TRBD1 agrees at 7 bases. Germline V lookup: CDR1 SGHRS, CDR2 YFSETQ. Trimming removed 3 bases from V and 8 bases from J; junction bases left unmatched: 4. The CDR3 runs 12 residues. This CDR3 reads CASSSPQGGYTF. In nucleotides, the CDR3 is TGCGCCAGCAGCTCGCCACAGGGGGGCTACACCTTC.

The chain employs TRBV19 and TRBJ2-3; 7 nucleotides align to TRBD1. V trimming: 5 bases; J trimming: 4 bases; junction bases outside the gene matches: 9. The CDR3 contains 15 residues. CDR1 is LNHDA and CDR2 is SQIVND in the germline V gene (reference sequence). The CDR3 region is CASSVGTAFSDTQYF. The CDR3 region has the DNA TGTGCCAGTAGTGTCGGGACAGCGTTTTCAGATACGCAGTATTTT.

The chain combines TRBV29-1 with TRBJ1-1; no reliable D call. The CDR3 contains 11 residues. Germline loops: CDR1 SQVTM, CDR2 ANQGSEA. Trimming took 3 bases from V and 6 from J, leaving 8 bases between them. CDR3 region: CSVEMGPEAFF. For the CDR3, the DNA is TGCAGCGTTGAGATGGGCCCTGAAGCTTTCTTT.

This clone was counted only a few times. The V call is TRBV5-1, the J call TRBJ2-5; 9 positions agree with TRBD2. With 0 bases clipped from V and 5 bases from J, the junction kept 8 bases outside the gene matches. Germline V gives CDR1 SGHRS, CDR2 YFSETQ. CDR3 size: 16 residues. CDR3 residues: CASSLAVVAGGETQYF. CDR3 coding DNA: TGCGCCAGCAGCTTGGCCGTGGTGGCGGGAGGGGAGACCCAGTACTTC.

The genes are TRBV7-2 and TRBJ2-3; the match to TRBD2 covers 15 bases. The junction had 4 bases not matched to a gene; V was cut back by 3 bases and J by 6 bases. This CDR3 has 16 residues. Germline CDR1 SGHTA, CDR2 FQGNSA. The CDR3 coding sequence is TGTGCCAGCAGCTTGGGACTAGCGGGAGGAGGGGATACGCAGTATTTT. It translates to CASSLGLAGGGDTQYF. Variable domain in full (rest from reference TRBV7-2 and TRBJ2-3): GAGVSQSPSNKVTEKGKDVELRCDPISGHTALYWYRQSLGQGLEFLIYFQGNSAPDKSGLPSDRFSAERTGGSVSTLTIQRTQQEDSAVYLCASSLGLAGGGDTQYFGPGTRLTVL.

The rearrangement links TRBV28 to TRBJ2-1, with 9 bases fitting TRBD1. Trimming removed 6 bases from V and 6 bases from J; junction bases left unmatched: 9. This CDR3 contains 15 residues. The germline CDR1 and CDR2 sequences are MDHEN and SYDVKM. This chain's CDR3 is CASRPGTGWTNEQFF. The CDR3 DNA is TGTGCCAGCAGACCCGGGACAGGGTGGACCAATGAGCAGTTCTTC.

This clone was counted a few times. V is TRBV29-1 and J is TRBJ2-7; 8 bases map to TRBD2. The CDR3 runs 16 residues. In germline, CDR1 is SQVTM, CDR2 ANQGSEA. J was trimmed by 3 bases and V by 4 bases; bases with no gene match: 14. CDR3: CSVAQVRSGGDYEQYF. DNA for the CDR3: TGCAGCGTTGCGCAGGTAAGGAGCGGGGGTGACTACGAGCAGTACTTC.

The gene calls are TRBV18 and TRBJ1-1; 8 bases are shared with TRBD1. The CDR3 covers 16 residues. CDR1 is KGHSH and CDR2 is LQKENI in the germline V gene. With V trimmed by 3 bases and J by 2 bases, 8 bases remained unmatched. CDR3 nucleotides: TGTGCCAGCTCACCTCGGGACAGGACCCTCAACACTGAAGCTTTCTTT. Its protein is CASSPRDRTLNTEAFF.

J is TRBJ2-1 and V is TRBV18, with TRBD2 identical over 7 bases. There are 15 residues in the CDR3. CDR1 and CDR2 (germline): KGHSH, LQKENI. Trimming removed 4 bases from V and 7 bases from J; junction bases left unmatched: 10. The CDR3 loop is CASSLGLVGGNEQFF. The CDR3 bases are TGTGCCAGCTCACTAGGACTAGTGGGGGGAAATGAGCAGTTCTTC. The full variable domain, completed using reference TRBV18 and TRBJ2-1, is NAGVMQNPRHLVRRRGQEARLRCSPMKGHSHVYWYRQLPEEGLKFMVYLQKENIIDESGMPKERFSAEFPKEGPSILRIQQVVRGDSAAYFCASSLGLVGGNEQFFGPGTRLTVL.

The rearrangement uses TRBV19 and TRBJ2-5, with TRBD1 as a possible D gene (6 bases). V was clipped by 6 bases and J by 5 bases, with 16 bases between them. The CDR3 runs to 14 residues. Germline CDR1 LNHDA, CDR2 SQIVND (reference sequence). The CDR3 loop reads CASSPSGAVETQYF. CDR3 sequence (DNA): TGTGCCAGTAGCCCGTCAGGGGCCGTGGAGACCCAGTACTTC.

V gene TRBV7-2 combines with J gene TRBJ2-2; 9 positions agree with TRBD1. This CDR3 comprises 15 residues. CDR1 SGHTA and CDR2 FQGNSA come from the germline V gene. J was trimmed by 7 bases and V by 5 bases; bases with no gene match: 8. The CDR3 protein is CASSTGGAVSGELFF. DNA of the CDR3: TGTGCCAGCAGCACAGGGGGCGCCGTGAGCGGGGAGCTGTTTTTT.

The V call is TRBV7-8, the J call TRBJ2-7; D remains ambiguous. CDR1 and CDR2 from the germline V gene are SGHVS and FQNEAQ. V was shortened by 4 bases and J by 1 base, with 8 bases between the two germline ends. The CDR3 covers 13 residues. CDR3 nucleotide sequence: TGTGCCAGCAGCTCAACCGAGTCCTACGAGCAGTACTTC. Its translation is CASSSTESYEQYF.

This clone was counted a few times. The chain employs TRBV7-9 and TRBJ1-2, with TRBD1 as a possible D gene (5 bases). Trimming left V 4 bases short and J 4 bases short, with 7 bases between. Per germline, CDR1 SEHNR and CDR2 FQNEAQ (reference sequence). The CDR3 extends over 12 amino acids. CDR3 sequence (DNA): TGTGCCAGCAGCTCGGACACCTATGGCTACACCTTC. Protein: CASSSDTYGYTF.

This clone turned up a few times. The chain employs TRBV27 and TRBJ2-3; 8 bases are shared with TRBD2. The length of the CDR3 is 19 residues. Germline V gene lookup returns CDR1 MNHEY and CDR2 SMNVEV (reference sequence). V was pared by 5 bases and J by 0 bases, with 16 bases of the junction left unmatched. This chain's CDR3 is CASSTGLVGGYASTDTQYF. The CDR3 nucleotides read TGTGCCAGCAGTACGGGACTAGTGGGGGGGTACGCTAGCACAGATACGCAGTATTTT.

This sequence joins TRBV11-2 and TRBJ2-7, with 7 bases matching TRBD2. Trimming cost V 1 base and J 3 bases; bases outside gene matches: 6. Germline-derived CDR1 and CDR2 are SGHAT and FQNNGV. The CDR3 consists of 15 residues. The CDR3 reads CASSLGGWGGYEQYF. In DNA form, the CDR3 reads TGTGCCAGCAGCTTAGGAGGGTGGGGGGGCTACGAGCAGTACTTC.

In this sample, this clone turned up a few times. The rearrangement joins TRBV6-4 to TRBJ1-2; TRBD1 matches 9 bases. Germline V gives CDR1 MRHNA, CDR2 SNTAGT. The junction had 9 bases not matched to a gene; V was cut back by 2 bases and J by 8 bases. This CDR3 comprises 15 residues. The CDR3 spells CASSDTDRGLEGYTF. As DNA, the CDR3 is TGTGCCAGCAGTGACACGGACAGGGGATTGGAGGGCTACACCTTC.

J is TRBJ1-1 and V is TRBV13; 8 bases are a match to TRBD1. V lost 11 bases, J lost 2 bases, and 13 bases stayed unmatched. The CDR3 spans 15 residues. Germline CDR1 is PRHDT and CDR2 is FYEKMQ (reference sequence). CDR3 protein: CASTSGGAFNTEAFF. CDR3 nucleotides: TGTGCCTCTACCTCAGGGGGCGCGTTTAACACTGAAGCTTTCTTT. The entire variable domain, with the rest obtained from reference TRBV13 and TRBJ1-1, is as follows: AAGVIQSPRHLIKEKRETATLKCYPIPRHDTVYWYQQGPGQDPQFLISFYEKMQSDKGSIPDRFSAQQFSDYHSELNMSSLELGDSALYFCASTSGGAFNTEAFFGQGTRLTVV.

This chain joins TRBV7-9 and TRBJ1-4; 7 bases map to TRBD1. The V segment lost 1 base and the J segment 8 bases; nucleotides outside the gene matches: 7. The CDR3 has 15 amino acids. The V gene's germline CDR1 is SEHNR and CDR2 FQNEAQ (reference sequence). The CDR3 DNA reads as TGTGCCAGCAGCTTAGAGACAGGGTTTGAAGAAAAACTGTTTTTT. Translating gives CASSLETGFEEKLFF. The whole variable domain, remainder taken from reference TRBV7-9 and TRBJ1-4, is DTGVSQNPRHKITKRGQNVTFRCDPISEHNRLYWYRQTLGQGPEFLTYFQNEAQLEKSRLLSDRFSAERPKGSFSTLEIQRTEQGDSAMYLCASSLETGFEEKLFFGSGTQLSVL.

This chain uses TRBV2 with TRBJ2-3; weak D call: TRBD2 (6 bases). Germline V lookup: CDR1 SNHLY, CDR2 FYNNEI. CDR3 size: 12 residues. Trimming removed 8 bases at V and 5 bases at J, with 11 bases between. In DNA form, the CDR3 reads TGTGCCAGCTTAGGAGGGGAAGATACGCAGTATTTT. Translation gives CASLGGEDTQYF.

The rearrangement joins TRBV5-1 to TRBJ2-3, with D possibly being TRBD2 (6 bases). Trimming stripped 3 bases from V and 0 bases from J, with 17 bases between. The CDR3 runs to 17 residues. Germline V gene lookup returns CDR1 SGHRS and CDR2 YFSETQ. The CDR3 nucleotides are TGCGCCAGCAGCTGGGAGGAGGACTCCGCTAGCACAGATACGCAGTATTTT. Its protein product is CASSWEEDSASTDTQYF.

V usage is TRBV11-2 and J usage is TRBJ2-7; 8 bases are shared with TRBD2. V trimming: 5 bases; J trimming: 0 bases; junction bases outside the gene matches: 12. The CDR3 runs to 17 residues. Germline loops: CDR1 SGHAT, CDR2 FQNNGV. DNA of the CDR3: TGTGCCAGCAGCCCCCGGGGGGGCGACACTGGCTCCTACGAGCAGTACTTC. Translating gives CASSPRGGDTGSYEQYF.

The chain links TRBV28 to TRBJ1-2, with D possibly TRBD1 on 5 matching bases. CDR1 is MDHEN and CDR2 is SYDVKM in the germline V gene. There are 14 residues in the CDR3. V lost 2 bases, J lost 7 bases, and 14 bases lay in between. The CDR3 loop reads CASSLLAGLGGYTF. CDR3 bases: TGTGCCAGCAGTTTACTTGCAGGGTTGGGTGGCTACACCTTC.

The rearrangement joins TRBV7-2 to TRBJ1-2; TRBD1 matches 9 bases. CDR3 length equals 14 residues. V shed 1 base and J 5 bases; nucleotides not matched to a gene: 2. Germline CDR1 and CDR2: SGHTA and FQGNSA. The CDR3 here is CASSLVGTGYGYTF. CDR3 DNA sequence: TGTGCCAGCAGCTTAGTGGGGACAGGGTATGGCTACACCTTC.

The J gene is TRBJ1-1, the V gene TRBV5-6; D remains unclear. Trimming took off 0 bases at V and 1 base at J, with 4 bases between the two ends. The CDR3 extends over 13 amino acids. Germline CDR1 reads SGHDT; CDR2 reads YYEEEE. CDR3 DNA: TGTGCCAGCAGCTTGGCCGGGAACACTGAAGCTTTCTTT. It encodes CASSLAGNTEAFF. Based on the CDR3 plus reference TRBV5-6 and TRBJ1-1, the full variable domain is DAGVTQSPTHLIKTRGQQVTLRCSPKSGHDTVSWYQQALGQGPQFIFQYYEEEERQRGNFPDRFSGHQFPNYSSELNVNALLLGDSALYLCASSLAGNTEAFFGQGTRLTVV.

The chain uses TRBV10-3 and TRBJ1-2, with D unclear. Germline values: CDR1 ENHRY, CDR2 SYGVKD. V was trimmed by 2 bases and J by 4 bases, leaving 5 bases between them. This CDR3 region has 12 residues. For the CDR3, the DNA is TGTGCCATCAGTGAGGGCCGCTATGGCTACACCTTC. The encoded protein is CAISEGRYGYTF.